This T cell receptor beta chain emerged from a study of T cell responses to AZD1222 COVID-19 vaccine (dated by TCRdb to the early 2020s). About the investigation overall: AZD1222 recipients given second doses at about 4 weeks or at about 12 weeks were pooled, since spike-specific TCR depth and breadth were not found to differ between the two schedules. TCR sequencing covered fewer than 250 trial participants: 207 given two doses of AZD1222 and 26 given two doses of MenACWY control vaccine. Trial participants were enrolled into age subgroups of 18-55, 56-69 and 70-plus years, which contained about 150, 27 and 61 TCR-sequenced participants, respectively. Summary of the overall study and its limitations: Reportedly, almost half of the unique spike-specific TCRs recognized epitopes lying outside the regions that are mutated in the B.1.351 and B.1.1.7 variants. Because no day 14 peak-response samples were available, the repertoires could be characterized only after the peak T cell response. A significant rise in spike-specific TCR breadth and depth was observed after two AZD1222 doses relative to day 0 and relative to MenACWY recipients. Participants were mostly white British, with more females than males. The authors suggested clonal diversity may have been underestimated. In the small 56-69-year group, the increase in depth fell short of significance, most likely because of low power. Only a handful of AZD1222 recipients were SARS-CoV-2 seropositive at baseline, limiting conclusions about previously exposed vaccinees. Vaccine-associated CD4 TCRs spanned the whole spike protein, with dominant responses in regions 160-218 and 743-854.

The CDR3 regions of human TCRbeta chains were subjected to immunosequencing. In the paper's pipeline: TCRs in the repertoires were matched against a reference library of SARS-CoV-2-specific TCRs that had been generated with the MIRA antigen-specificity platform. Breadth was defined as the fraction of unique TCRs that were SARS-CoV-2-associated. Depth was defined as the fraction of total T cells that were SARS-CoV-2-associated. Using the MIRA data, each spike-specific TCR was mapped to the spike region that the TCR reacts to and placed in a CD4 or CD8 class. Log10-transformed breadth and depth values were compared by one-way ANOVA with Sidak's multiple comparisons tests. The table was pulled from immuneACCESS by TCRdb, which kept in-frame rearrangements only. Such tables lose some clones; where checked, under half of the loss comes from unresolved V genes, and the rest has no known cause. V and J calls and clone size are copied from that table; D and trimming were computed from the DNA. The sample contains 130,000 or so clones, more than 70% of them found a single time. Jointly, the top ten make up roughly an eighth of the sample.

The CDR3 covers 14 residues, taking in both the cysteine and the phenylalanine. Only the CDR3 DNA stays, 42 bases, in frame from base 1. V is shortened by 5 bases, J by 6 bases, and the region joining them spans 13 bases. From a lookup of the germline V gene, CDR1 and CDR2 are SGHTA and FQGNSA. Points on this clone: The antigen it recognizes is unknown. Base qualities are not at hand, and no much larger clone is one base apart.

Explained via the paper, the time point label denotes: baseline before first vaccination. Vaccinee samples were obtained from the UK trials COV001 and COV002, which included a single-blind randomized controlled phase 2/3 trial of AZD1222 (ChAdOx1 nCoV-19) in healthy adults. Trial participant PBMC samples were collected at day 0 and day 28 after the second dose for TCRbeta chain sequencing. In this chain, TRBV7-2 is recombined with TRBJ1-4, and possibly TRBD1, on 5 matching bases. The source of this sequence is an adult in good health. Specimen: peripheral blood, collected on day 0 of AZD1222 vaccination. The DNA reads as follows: TGTGCCAGCAGCCTCGGGGGAAGTTATGAAAAACTGTTTTTT. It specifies CASSLGGSYEKLFF.